The 15 T cell receptor beta chains below all came from one sample that was sequenced in a study of CD8 T cells in Susac syndrome. A quantity of about 0.5 to 1 ug RNA underwent reverse transcription using random hexamers. TCRdb re-called the immunoSEQ multiplex PCR reads with MiXCR, one entry per CDR3 protein. Of over 100,000 distinct CDR3 sequences in the sample, around 90% are singletons; the top ten hold 0.11% to 0.15%. The source material was CD4+ T cells from PBMCs. Receptors originate from a human donor in good health.

For the CDR3, the DNA is TGTGCCAGTAGTGCATCCACGGGATTCTCTGGGGCCAACGTCCTGACTTTC. Translating gives CASSASTGFSGANVLTF. The J gene is TRBJ2-6, the V gene TRBV19; possible D gene TRBD2, 5 bases. CDR1 and CDR2 (germline): LNHDA, SQIVND (reference sequence). The CDR3 has 17 amino acids. Trimming removed 5 bases at V and 0 bases at J, with 14 bases between.

The gene calls are TRBV5-1 and TRBJ1-1; tentative D call: TRBD1 (5 bases). Trimming shortened V by 0 bases and J by 1 base, and 13 bases separated the two germline ends. This CDR3 spans 16 amino acids. Germline CDR1 reads SGHRS; CDR2 reads YFSETQ. In nucleotides, the CDR3 is TGCGCCAGCAGCTTGGTGGGAGGGGAGGCGAACACTGAAGCTTTCTTT. Translating gives CASSLVGGEANTEAFF. The variable domain in full, completed from reference TRBV5-1 and TRBJ1-1, reads KAGVTQTPRYLIKTRGQQVTLSCSPISGHRSVSWYQQTPGQGLQFLFEYFSETQRNKGNFPGRFSGRQFSNSRSEMNVSTLELGDSALYLCASSLVGGEANTEAFFGQGTRLTVV.

The gene calls are TRBV4-3 and TRBJ2-2; no clear D. The ends were cut back, 1 base at V and 4 bases at J, with 19 bases in the middle. Germline CDR1 is LGHNA and CDR2 is YSLEER. The CDR3 has 18 amino acids. CDR3 sequence: CASSQVGSVIESTGELFF. The CDR3 bases are TGCGCCAGCAGCCAAGTAGGGTCCGTTATCGAGAGCACCGGGGAGCTGTTTTTT.

The rearrangement links TRBV20-1 to TRBJ2-2; either TRBD1 or TRBD2 may supply D (5 bases each). V was trimmed by 4 bases and J by 8 bases, leaving 23 bases between them. Per the germline V gene, CDR1 is DFQATT and CDR2 is SNEGSKA (reference sequence). The CDR3 is 16 residues long. This chain's CDR3 is CSATPSGLSRRGELFF. CDR3 in DNA: TGCAGTGCTACCCCCTCGGGGCTGTCCCGGCGAGGGGAGCTGTTTTTT.

This rearrangement joins TRBV4-3 to TRBJ1-4; D unclear. V was trimmed by 1 base and J by 5 bases, leaving 14 bases between them. The CDR3 covers 16 residues. The germline V gene encodes CDR1 LGHNA and CDR2 YSLEER. The CDR3 DNA reads as TGCGCCAGCAGCCAAGTATTGCAACGGAGGAATGAAAAACTGTTTTTT. Protein sequence: CASSQVLQRRNEKLFF.

In nucleotides, the CDR3 is TGCGCCAGCAGCGTTGAGGCAGGGCTGACTGAAGCTTTCTTT. The encoded protein is CASSVEAGLTEAFF. The J gene is TRBJ1-1, the V gene TRBV5-1, with D tentatively TRBD1 (5 bases). CDR3 length: 14 residues. V lost 4 bases and J 5 bases, leaving 15 bases between the germline ends. Germline V lookup: CDR1 SGHRS, CDR2 YFSETQ.

The chain carries TRBV7-2 and TRBJ2-1; D call uncertain. V dropped 2 bases and J dropped 7 bases, with 18 bases sitting between them. CDR1 SGHTA and CDR2 FQGNSA come from the germline V gene. CDR3 length: 16 amino acids. In DNA form, the CDR3 reads TGTGCCAGCAGCTTATCCACGCGGAGTTCCGGGAATGAGCAGTTCTTC. Amino acid sequence: CASSLSTRSSGNEQFF. Variable domain in full (rest from reference TRBV7-2 and TRBJ2-1): GAGVSQSPSNKVTEKGKDVELRCDPISGHTALYWYRQSLGQGLEFLIYFQGNSAPDKSGLPSDRFSAERTGGSVSTLTIQRTQQEDSAVYLCASSLSTRSSGNEQFFGPGTRLTVL.

V gene TRBV3-1 combines with J gene TRBJ1-1; D may be TRBD1 (5 bases). This CDR3 comprises 14 residues. Germline assignment: CDR1 LGHDT and CDR2 YNNKEL (reference sequence). Trimming left V 0 bases short and J 4 bases short, with 9 bases between. The CDR3 coding sequence is TGTGCCAGCAGCCAAGAGTCAGGGACCACTGAAGCTTTCTTT. Encoded protein: CASSQESGTTEAFF.

CDR3 protein: CASSYKGPSGANVLTF. In DNA form, the CDR3 reads TGTGCCAGCAGTTACAAGGGTCCCTCTGGGGCCAACGTCCTGACTTTC. The chain uses TRBV6-5 and TRBJ2-6; D is unresolved. The germline V gene encodes CDR1 MNHEY and CDR2 SVGAGI. The CDR3 extends over 16 amino acids. V was trimmed by 2 bases and J by 0 bases, leaving 8 bases between them.

The chain is built from TRBV11-2 and TRBJ2-7; D is unresolved. This CDR3 has 14 amino acids. The germline gives CDR1 SGHAT, CDR2 FQNNGV. The V end lost 2 bases, the J end lost 3 bases, and 11 bases lay between the germline ends. The CDR3 here is CASSLFGPNYEQYF. In DNA, the CDR3 is TGTGCCAGCAGCTTATTTGGGCCTAACTACGAGCAGTACTTC. Full variable domain (rest looked up from reference TRBV11-2 and TRBJ2-7): EAGVAQSPRYKIIEKRQSVAFWCNPISGHATLYWYQQILGQGPKLLIQFQNNGVVDDSQLPKDRFSAERLKGVDSTLKIQPAKLEDSAVYLCASSLFGPNYEQYFGPGTRLTVT.

The table lists this clonotype with a count of one. The chain combines TRBV7-9 with TRBJ2-7; tentatively, D is TRBD2 (5 bases). Germline lookup yields CDR1 SEHNR and CDR2 FQNEAQ (reference sequence). V lost 1 base and J 4 bases, leaving 17 bases between the germline ends. This CDR3 spans 16 amino acids. The CDR3 is CASSLDSSLTGYEQYF. As DNA, the CDR3 is TGTGCCAGCAGCTTAGATTCTAGCCTTACTGGGTACGAGCAGTACTTC.

The genes are TRBV14 and TRBJ2-1, with no clear D. The CDR3 length is 11 residues. The germline V gene has CDR1 SGHDN and CDR2 FVKESK. Between the trimmed V and J ends, which lost 4 bases and 9 bases, there was a span of 7 bases. The CDR3: CASSLFVEQFF. CDR3 nucleotide sequence: TGTGCCAGCAGCCTCTTCGTTGAGCAGTTCTTC.

The chain is built from TRBV7-3 and TRBJ1-2; D is possibly TRBD1 (5 bases). Germline CDR1 and CDR2: SGHTA and FQGTGA. V gave up 4 bases and J gave up 12 bases, with 18 bases separating them. The CDR3 is made up of 13 amino acids. The CDR3 bases are TGTGCCAGCAGCTCCCGGGGGGACGCTATACACACCTTC. Its protein product is CASSSRGDAIHTF.

The J gene is TRBJ2-2, the V gene TRBV9; unclear D gene. The CDR3 has 15 residues. V lost 1 base, J lost 2 bases, and 9 bases lay in between. In germline, CDR1 is SGDLS, CDR2 YYNGEE. CDR3 nucleotide sequence: TGTGCCAGCAGCGTACCGGCGACTAACACCGGGGAGCTGTTTTTT. Its protein is CASSVPATNTGELFF.

The chain has TRBV7-3 and TRBJ2-5; D is possibly TRBD1 or TRBD2 (7 bases each). The germline V and J ends were trimmed by 5 bases and 5 bases, with 18 bases remaining between them. Germline V gene lookup returns CDR1 SGHTA and CDR2 FQGTGA. The CDR3 is 15 amino acids. CDR3 amino acids: CASSPRQGGIETQYF. Written as DNA, the CDR3 is TGTGCCAGCAGCCCACGACAGGGAGGGATCGAGACCCAGTACTTC.